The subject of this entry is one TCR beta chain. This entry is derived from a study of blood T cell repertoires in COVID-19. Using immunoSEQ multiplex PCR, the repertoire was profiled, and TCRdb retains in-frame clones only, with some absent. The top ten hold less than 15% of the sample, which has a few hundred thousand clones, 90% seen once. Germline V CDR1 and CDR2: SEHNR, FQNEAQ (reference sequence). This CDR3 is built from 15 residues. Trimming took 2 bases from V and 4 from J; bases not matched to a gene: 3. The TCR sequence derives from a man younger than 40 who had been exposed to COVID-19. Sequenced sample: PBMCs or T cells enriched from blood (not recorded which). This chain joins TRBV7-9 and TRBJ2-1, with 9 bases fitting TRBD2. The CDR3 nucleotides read TGTGCCAGCAGCTTAATGCGGGGGGGATACAATGAGCAGTTCTTC. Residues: CASSLMRGGYNEQFF.